What follows is one TCR beta chain and its context. Sequenced by immunoSEQ multiplex PCR; TCRdb stores in-frame clones only, minus some. The table records roughly 170,000 clones, about 79% of them present only once. This record comes from a study of blood T cell repertoires in COVID-19. Study in general: There were acute and convalescent COVID-19 samples, and they came from the United States, Italy and Spain. Sample material is recorded as cDNA or gDNA derived from T cells, B-cell-depleted T cells, or PBMCs.

CDR1 is WSHSY and CDR2 is SAAADI in the germline V gene. The CDR3 covers 13 residues. V lost 7 bases and J lost 5, with 11 bases in between. V gene TRBV10-2 combines with J gene TRBJ1-4; unclear D gene. This receptor was identified in a woman in her 70s with acute or convalescent COVID-19. The material sequenced was peripheral blood. CDR3 bases: TGCGCCAGCACGAGGGTGTTAAATGAAAAACTGTTTTTT. Its translation: CASTRVLNEKLFF.